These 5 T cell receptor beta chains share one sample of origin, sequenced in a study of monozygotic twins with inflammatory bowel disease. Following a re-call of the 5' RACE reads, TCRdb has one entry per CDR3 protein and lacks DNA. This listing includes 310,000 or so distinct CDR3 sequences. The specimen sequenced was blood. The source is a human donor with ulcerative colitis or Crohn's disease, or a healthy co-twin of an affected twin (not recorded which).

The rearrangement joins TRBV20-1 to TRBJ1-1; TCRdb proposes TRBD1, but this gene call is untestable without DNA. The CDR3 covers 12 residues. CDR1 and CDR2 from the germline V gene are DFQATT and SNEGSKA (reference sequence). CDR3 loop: CSANQGDTEAFF.

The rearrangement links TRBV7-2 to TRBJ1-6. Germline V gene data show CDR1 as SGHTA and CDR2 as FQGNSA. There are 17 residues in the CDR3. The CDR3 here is CASSRLNRGSYNSPLHF.

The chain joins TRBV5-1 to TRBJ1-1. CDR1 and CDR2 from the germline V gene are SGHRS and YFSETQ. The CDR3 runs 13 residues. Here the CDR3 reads CASSPGSSAEAFF.

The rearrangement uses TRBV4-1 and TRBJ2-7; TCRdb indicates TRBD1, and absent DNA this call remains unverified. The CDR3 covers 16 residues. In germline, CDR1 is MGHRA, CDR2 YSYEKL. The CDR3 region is CASSQEVTGTAGGQYF.

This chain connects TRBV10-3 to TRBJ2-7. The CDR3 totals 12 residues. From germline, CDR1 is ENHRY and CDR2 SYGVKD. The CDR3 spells CAMGNRFYEQYF.